This T cell receptor beta chain was sequenced for a study of blood T cell repertoires in COVID-19. Turning to the study itself: COVID-19 samples from acute and convalescent phases originated in the United States, Italy and Spain.

Looked up from germline, CDR1 is SGDLS and CDR2 is YYNGEE. This CDR3 contains 17 residues. V lost 6 bases, J lost 1 base, and 10 bases stayed unmatched. Profiling relied on immunoSEQ multiplex PCR, and the TCRdb table lists in-frame clones only, not all of them. The table records about 130,000 clones, roughly 86% of them present only once. The TCR sequence derives from a woman between 50 and 59 years old who had recovered from COVID-19. The sample comprised peripheral blood. The chain employs TRBV9 and TRBJ2-2, with TRBD1 identical over 9 bases. The CDR3 DNA follows: TGTGCCAGCACCGGGACAGGGTCTTTTATGAACACCGGGGAGCTGTTTTTT. Its protein product is CASTGTGSFMNTGELFF. The variable domain in full, with the rest retrieved from reference TRBV9 and TRBJ2-2, is DSGVTQTPKHLITATGQRVTLRCSPRSGDLSVYWYQQSLDQGLQFLIQYYNGEERAKGNILERFSAQQFPDLHSELNLSSLELGDSALYFCASTGTGSFMNTGELFFGEGSRLTVL.